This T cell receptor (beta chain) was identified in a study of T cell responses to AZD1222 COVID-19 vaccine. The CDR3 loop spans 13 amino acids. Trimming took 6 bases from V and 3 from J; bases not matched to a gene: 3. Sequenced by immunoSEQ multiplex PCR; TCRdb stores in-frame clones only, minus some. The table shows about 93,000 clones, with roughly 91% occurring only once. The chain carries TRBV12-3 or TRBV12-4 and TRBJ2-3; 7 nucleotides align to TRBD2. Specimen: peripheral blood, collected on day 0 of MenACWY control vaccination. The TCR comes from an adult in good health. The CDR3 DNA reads TGTGCCAGCAGCCTACTAGCGACAGATACGCAGTATTTT. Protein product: CASSLLATDTQYF.